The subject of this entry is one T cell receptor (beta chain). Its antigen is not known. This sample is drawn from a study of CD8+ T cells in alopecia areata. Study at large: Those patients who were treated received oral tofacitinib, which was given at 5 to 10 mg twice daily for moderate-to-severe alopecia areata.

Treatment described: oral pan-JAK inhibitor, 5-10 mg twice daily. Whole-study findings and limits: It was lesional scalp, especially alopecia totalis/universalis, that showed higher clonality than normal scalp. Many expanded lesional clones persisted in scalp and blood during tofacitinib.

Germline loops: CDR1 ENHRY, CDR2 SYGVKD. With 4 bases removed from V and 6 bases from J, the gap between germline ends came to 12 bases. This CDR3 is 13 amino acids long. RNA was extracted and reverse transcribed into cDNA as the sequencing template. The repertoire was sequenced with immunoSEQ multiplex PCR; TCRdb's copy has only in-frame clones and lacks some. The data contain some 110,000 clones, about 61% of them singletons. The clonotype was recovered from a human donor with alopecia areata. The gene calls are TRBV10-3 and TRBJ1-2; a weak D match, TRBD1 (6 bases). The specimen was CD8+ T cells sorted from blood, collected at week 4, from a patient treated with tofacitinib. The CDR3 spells CAISAQGGDGYTF. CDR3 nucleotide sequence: TGTGCCATCAGTGCACAGGGAGGGGATGGCTACACCTTC.